The subject of this entry is one T cell receptor beta chain. Which antigen it targets is not known. No base qualities exist here, and no much larger clone lies one base off it. The donors were healthy, HIV-negative adults who had no recently reported acute infections or vaccinations. All donors were Caucasian adults living in Nashville, Tennessee, USA. CD4+ T cells were enriched by magnetic negative selection; naive cells were then positively selected on CD45RA, and the negative fraction formed the memory subset. Blood was obtained by leukapheresis, after which PBMCs were separated by Ficoll-Histopaque density gradient centrifugation and cryopreserved in liquid nitrogen vapor phase. Analytical flow cytometry was used to check the purity and quantity of every magnetically sorted T cell population. Genomic DNA was isolated from every sorted fraction and measured by UV absorbance on a Nanodrop 2000c.

These data belong to a study of shared clonotypes between healthy human individuals (dated by TCRdb to the early 2020s). General notes on the study: A few men and two women, aged 18 to 49 years, made up the cohort. To estimate repertoire size and how much clonotype sharing occurs between individuals, the study deeply sequenced the blood TCR repertoires of about five healthy adults. For each donor, CD4 naive and CD4 memory were each given three plates, CD8 naive was given two plates, and CD8 memory was given one plate. To increase sequencing depth and limit assay-specific biases, TCR repertoire library preparation and sequencing were carried out by different laboratories using diverse techniques. Leukapheresis yielded between about 0.85 and 10 billion PBMCs per donor.

Using the deep immunoSEQ assay, TCR CDR3 regions were amplified from genomic DNA by multiplex PCR. Genomic DNA extracted from each cell subset was distributed evenly over all wells of several immunoSEQ 96-well plates, and each plate served as one replicate. For sorted subsets, around 200 ng genomic DNA, equal to some 28,000 T cell genomes, was loaded into each replicate PCR. The purified libraries were quantified using a Qubit 3.0 fluorometer, sized with a Bioanalyzer 2100, and then quantified again using the KAPA Library Quantification kit. Every immunoSEQ 96-well plate was sequenced on a dedicated single-read 150-cycle Illumina NextSeq 550 flow cell. Regarding the original processing steps: Because only junctional sequences without quality scores were contained in the immunoSEQ output, filtering matching that applied to full-length reads could not be performed. Sequences were annotated with PyIR, a Python wrapper for IgBLAST v1.9, using IMGT germline references to assign V/J genes and CDR3. Any read was removed if the V/J assignment was weak (E-value above 1e-6), the CDR3 was missing, or the read contained stop codons, out-of-frame junctions, or ambiguous translated residues. V3J clonotypes were defined as sequences sharing the same inferred V gene, J gene, and CDR3 amino acid sequence. The percentage overlap between two repertoires was calculated by dividing the number of shared unique clonotypes by the size of the smaller repertoire. RTK rarefaction, the Chao1 estimator, and Recon v2.1 estimates of unobserved clonotypes were used to assess repertoire richness. Generation probabilities for all TCRbeta clonotypes obtained by the gDNA method from several donors were computed using OLGA. What TCRdb holds here is the immuneACCESS table cut down to in-frame rearrangements. Part of the clones is not present; checked against another copy, under half of the missing clones reflect an unresolved V gene, and the others are unexplained. The V and J calls and clone size come from that table; D and trimming were worked out from the DNA. This sample gives under 2,500,000 clones in total; approximately 94% of them show up just once. The ten biggest clones cover around 0.13% of the sample.

Broad study findings and their caveats: The genetic and exposure-history diversity represented was limited by the small number of donors. Compared with non-shared clonotypes, clonotypes shared by all four sorted-subset donors had higher generation probabilities. Based on pairwise subsampling, the degree of clonotype sharing among donors was expected to be affected by sequencing depth. Even with the large sequencing depth, rarefaction of the sorted-subset datasets indicated that sequencing was incomplete. About 5% of naive CD4, 3.5% of naive CD8, 2% to 2.5% of memory CD4, and around 0.42% of memory CD8 clonotypes were shared across a few donors. Only blood was sampled, and tissue TCR repertoires likely differ from those in blood. Estimated clonotype richness was generally larger for naive than for memory subsets.

Sequenced sample: naive CD4+ T cells sorted from blood. The sample's cell subset or site label, in plain terms: CD45RA+ positively selected. The TCR was taken from a man between 18 and 29 years old in good health.

The DNA reads as follows: TGTGCCAGCAGTGTAGCCCTTAATCAGCCCCAGCATTTT. Protein translation: CASSVALNQPQHF. The rearrangement joined TRBV6-4 to TRBJ1-5; no D segment can be confidently identified. At the junction V is shortened by 4 bases and J by 4 bases, with 8 bases in between. Based on the germline V gene, the CDR1 and CDR2 sequences are MRHNA and SNTAGT. The CDR3 covers 13 residues, taking in both the cysteine and the phenylalanine. Only the CDR3 part of the read is kept: 39 bases, read in frame from the first base.